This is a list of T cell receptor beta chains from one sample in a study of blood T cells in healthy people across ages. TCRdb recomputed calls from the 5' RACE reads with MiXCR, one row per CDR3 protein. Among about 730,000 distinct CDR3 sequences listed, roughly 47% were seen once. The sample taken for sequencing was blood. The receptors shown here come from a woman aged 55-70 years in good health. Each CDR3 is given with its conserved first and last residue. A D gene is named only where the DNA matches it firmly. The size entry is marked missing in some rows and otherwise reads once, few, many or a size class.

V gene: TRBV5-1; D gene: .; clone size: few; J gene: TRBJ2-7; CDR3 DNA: TGCGCCAGCAGCTTGGATTCCGGGCAGTACGAGCAGTACTTC; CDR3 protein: CASSLDSGQYEQYF
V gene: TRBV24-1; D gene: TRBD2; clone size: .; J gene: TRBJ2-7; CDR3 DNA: TGTGCCACCAGTGATTTGTCGGGAGGCTCCTACAATGAGCAGTACTTC; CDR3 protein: CATSDLSGGSYNEQYF
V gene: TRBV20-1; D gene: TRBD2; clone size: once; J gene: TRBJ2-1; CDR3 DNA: TGCAGTGCTAGAGTTGCGGGAGGTAGCAATGAGCAGTTCTTC; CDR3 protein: CSARVAGGSNEQFF
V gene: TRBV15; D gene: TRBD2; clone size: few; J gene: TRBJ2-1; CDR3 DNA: TGTGCCACCAGCAGAGAAGGGAGGGTGGAGTCGCGGGGTAACAATGAGCAGTTCTTC; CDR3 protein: CATSREGRVESRGNNEQFF
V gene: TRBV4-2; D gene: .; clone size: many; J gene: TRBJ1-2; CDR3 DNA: TGTGCCAGCAGCCAAGATAGTCAGTCGTTTCGGACGTATGGCTACACCTTC; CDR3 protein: CASSQDSQSFRTYGYTF
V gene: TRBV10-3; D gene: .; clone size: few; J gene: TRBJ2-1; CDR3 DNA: TGTGCCATCTCTACCAGCTCCTACAATGAGCAGTTCTTC; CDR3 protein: CAISTSSYNEQFF
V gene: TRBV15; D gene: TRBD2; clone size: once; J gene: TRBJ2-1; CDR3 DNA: TGTGCCACCAGCCAGAGACTAGCGGGGGGGATTGGAAAGCAGTTCTTC; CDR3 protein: CATSQRLAGGIGKQFF
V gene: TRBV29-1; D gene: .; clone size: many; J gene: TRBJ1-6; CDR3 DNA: TGCAGCGTTGAGGTGGCATTCTATAATTCACCCCTCCACTTT; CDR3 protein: CSVEVAFYNSPLHF
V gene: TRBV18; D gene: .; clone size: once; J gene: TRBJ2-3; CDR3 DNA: TGTGCCAGCTCACCACAGCGAGGAGGTACTAGCACAGATACGCAGTATTTT; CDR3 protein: CASSPQRGGTSTDTQYF
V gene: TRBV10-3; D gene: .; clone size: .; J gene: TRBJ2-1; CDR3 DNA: TGTGCCATCAGTGAGTCGACGAGCTCCTACAATGAGCAGTTCTTC; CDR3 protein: CAISESTSSYNEQFF
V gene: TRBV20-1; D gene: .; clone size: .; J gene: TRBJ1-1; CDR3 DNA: TGCAGTGCTCCCCCAACGGGGGTAGTCACTGAAGCTTTCTTT; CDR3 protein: CSAPPTGVVTEAFF
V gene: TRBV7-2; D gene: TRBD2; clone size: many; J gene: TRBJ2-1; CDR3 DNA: TGTGCCAGCAGCCCTCGGACTAGCGGGAATGAGCAGTTCTTC; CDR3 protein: CASSPRTSGNEQFF
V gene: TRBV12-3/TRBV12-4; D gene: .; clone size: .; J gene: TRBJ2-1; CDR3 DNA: TGTGCCAGCAGTTCAAGGGGCTACAATGAGCAGTTCTTC; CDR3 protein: CASSSRGYNEQFF
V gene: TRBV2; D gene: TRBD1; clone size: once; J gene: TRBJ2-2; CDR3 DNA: TGTGCCAGCAATACCGGGACAGGGCTCACCACCGGGGAGCTGTTTTTT; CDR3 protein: CASNTGTGLTTGELFF
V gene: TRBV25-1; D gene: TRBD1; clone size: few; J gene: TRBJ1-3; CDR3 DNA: TGTGCCAGCAGTCTCGGGACAGTCTCTGGAAACACCATATATTTT; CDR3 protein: CASSLGTVSGNTIYF
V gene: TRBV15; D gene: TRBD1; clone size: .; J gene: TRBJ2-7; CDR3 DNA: TGTGCCACCAGCAGGGACAGGGTAGGGGAGCAGTACTTC; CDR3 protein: CATSRDRVGEQYF
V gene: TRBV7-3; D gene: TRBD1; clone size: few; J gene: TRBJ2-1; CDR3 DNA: TGTGCCAGCAGCTTACAGGGGGCGGGTAATGAGCAGTTCTTC; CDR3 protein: CASSLQGAGNEQFF
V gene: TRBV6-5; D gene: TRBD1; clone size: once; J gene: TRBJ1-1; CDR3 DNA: TGTGCCAGCACCCTCTCGGGAGGGGGCAACACTGAAGCTTTCTTT; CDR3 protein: CASTLSGGGNTEAFF
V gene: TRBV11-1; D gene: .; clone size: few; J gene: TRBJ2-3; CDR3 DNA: TGTGCCAGCAGGGGGGGGGCAGGGACAGATACGCAGTATTTT; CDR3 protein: CASRGGAGTDTQYF
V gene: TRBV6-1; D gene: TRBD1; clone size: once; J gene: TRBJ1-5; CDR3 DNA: TGTGCCAGCAGTGAGGGACAGGCTGTTAATCAGCCCCAGCATTTT; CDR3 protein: CASSEGQAVNQPQHF
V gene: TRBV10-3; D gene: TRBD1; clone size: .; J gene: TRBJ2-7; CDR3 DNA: TGTGCCATCCGGCCCCCGGGACAGGAGGGCGAGCAGTACTTC; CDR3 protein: CAIRPPGQEGEQYF
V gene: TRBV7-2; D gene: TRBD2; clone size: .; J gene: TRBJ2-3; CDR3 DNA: TGTGCCAGCAGGAACCGACTAGCGAGCACAAATACGCAGTATTTT; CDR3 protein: CASRNRLASTNTQYF
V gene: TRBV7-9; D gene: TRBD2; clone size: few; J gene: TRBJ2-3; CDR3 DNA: TGTGCCAGCAGCGAGAGCGGGAGCTGGGGAGATACGCAGTATTTT; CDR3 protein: CASSESGSWGDTQYF
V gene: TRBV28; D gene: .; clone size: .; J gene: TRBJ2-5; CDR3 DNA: TGTGCCAGCAGCCCGTTTCACAGGAGACCCCAAGAGACCCAGTACTTC; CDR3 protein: CASSPFHRRPQETQYF
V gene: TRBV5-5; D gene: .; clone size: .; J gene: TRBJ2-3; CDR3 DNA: TGTGCCAGCAGCCCTCCGAGGGACGAGGCGCAGTATTTT; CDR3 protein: CASSPPRDEAQYF
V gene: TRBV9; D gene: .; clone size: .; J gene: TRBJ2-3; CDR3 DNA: TGTGCCAGCAGCGATTCTGGCTCCCGGGGGACGCAGTATTTT; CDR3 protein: CASSDSGSRGTQYF
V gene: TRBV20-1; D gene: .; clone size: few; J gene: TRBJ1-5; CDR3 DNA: TGCAGTGCCCCGGGGACCCGTCCGGGTCAGCCCCAGCATTTT; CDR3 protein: CSAPGTRPGQPQHF
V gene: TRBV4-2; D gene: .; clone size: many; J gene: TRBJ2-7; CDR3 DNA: TGTGCCAGCAGCCAAGATCGGACTGACTACGAGCAGTACTTC; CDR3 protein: CASSQDRTDYEQYF
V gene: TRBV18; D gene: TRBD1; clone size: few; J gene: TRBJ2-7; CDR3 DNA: TGTGCCAGCTCACCTCAGTCAGGACAGGGGGTCAACGAGCAGTACTTC; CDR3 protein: CASSPQSGQGVNEQYF
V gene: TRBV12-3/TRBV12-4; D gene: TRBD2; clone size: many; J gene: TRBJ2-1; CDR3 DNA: TGTGCCAGCAGTTTAGAAGGACTAGCGGGGGACAATGAGCAGTTCTTC; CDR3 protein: CASSLEGLAGDNEQFF
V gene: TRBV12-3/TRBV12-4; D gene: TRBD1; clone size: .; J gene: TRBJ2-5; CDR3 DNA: TGTGCCAGCAGTACAGGGGATTCAGAGACCCAGTACTTC; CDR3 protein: CASSTGDSETQYF
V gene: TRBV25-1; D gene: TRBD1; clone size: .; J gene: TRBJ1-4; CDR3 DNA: TGTGCCAGCAGAGAGTCCGGGACAGCGGTAGAAGAAAAACTGTTTTTT; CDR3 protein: CASRESGTAVEEKLFF
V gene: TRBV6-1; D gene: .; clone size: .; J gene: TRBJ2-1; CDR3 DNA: TGTGCCAGCAGTGAACCGTGGGAAAATGAGCAGTTCTTC; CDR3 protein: CASSEPWENEQFF
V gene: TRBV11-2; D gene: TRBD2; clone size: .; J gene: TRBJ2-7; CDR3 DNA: TGTGCCAGCAGCTCGTCTAGCGGGGGGACCTACGAGCAGTACTTC; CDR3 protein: CASSSSSGGTYEQYF
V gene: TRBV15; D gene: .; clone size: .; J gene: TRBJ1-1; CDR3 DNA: TGTGCCATCAGCAGAGTCACAGCGAACACTGGAGCTTTCTTT; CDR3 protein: CAISRVTANTGAFF
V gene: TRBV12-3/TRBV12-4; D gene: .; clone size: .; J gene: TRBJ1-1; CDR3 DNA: TGTGCCAGCACCCATGCCGCGGGCAGCGAACCGCTGAACACTGAAGCTTTCTTT; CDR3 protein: CASTHAAGSEPLNTEAFF